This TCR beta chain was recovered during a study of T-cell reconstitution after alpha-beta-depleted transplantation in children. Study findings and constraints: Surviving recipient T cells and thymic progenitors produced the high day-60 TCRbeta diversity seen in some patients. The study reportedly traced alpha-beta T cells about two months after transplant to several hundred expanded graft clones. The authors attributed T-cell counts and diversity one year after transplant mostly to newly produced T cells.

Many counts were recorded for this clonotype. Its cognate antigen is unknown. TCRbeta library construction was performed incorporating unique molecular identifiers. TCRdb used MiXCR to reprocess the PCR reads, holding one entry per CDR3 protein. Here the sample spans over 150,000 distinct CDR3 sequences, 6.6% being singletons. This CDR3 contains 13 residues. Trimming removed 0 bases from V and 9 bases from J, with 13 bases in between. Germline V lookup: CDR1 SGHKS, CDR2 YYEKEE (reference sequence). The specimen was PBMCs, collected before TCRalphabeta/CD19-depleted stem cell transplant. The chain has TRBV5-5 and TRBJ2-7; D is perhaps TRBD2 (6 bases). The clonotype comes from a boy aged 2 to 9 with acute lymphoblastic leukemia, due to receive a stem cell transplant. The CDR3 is CASSLGSGLGQYF. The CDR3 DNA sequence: TGTGCCAGCAGCTTGGGGAGCGGGCTCGGGCAGTACTTC.